What follows are 22 T cell receptor beta chains derived from one specimen sequenced in a study of blood T cell repertoires in COVID-19. The protocol was immunoSEQ multiplex PCR, while the TCRdb copy is restricted to in-frame clones and leaves out a portion. This sample carries 190,000 or so clones, 80% to 90% of them seen once, and the ten largest clones take roughly 2.9%. The sample comprised peripheral blood. The receptors originated from a man aged 50 to 60 with active or convalescent COVID-19.

The chain recombines TRBV5-1 with TRBJ2-7; a weak D match, TRBD2 (6 bases). V lost 6 bases to trimming and J lost 0 bases, with 10 bases between them. Germline lookup yields CDR1 SGHRS and CDR2 YFSETQ. The CDR3 covers 13 residues. Written as DNA, the CDR3 is TGCGCCAGCAAGGGGACTGCCTCCTACGAGCAGTACTTC. It codes for CASKGTASYEQYF.

This chain joins TRBV6-1 and TRBJ1-2, with D possibly matching TRBD1 (6 bases). The germline V gene has CDR1 MNHNS and CDR2 SASEGT. Trimming stripped 3 bases from V and 4 bases from J, with 15 bases between. The CDR3 runs to 15 residues. In nucleotides, the CDR3 is TGTGCCAGCAGTGAGTTAAGGGACATGATCTATGGCTACACCTTC. Translation gives CASSELRDMIYGYTF.

The chain has TRBV24-1 and TRBJ2-3, with a weak D call TRBD2 (5 bases). The CDR3 consists of 16 residues. Germline V gene data show CDR1 as KGHDR and CDR2 as SFDVKD. The V end was cut by 2 bases, the J end by 0 bases, with 11 bases between. CDR3 DNA: TGTGCCACCAGTGATTGGTCCAGCGGTAGCACAGATACGCAGTATTTT. Its translation is CATSDWSSGSTDTQYF.

This clone was counted only a few times. The chain links TRBV19 to TRBJ1-1; 8 bases align to TRBD1. V shed 6 bases and J 4 bases; nucleotides not matched to a gene: 4. The length of the CDR3 is 13 residues. Germline lookup yields CDR1 LNHDA and CDR2 SQIVND (reference sequence). In DNA, the CDR3 is TGTGCCAGTAGCAGACAGGGGAGCACTGAAGCTTTCTTT. Translating it yields CASSRQGSTEAFF.

For this clone: Other DNA sequences within the sample encode an identical CDR3. J is TRBJ1-1 and V is TRBV19; 7 bases align to TRBD1. CDR1 is LNHDA and CDR2 is SQIVND in the germline V gene (reference sequence). The CDR3 extends over 14 amino acids. Germline trimming cut 5 bases from V and 0 bases from J; bases unmatched to any gene: 3. Here the CDR3 DNA reads TGTGCCAGTAGTCCGGACAGGTTGAACACTGAAGCTTTCTTT. Its protein product is CASSPDRLNTEAFF.

The chain couples TRBV12-3 or TRBV12-4 to TRBJ1-5; D not certain. The CDR3 is 13 residues long. Trimming stripped 5 bases from V and 5 bases from J, with 10 bases between. The CDR3 protein is CASSQTQYQPQHF. DNA for the CDR3: TGTGCCAGCAGTCAAACCCAGTATCAGCCCCAGCATTTT.

The chain links TRBV5-1 to TRBJ1-1; 8 positions agree with TRBD1. V dropped 4 bases and J dropped 1; count of bases not matched to a gene: 3. The CDR3 covers 14 residues. Germline CDR1 is SGHRS and CDR2 is YFSETQ. CDR3 DNA sequence: TGCGCCAGCAGCCGGGACAGGTCGAACACTGAAGCTTTCTTT. This codes for CASSRDRSNTEAFF. Drawing the rest from reference TRBV5-1 and TRBJ1-1, the complete variable domain is KAGVTQTPRYLIKTRGQQVTLSCSPISGHRSVSWYQQTPGQGLQFLFEYFSETQRNKGNFPGRFSGRQFSNSRSEMNVSTLELGDSALYLCASSRDRSNTEAFFGQGTRLTVV.

The chain couples TRBV6-5 to TRBJ2-1, with TRBD2 matching 14 bases. Germline V gene lookup returns CDR1 MNHEY and CDR2 SVGAGI. The CDR3 loop spans 16 amino acids. The V gene end was trimmed by 0 bases and the J gene end by 8 bases; junction bases not matched to a gene: 3. The DNA of the CDR3 is TGTGCCAGCAGTTACTCCGGGACTAGCGGGAGCTATGAGCAGTTCTTC. Translation gives CASSYSGTSGSYEQFF.

The chain combines TRBV18 with TRBJ1-3, with TRBD1 identical over 8 bases. Germline CDR1 and CDR2: KGHSH and LQKENI. The CDR3 contains 17 residues. V lost 3 bases to trimming and J lost 3 bases; unmatched junction nucleotides: 10. In nucleotides, the CDR3 is TGTGCCAGCTCACCGAGGTCCGGACAGGGAAGTGGAAACACCATATATTTT. It translates to CASSPRSGQGSGNTIYF. Drawing the rest from reference TRBV18 and TRBJ1-3, the complete variable domain is NAGVMQNPRHLVRRRGQEARLRCSPMKGHSHVYWYRQLPEEGLKFMVYLQKENIIDESGMPKERFSAEFPKEGPSILRIQQVVRGDSAAYFCASSPRSGQGSGNTIYFGEGSWLTVV.

The chain uses TRBV9 and TRBJ2-3; 10 bases are a match to TRBD2. Germline V gene sequence: CDR1 SGDLS, CDR2 YYNGEE. V was clipped by 7 bases and J by 1 base; unmatched bases: 9. The CDR3 has 16 amino acids. CDR3 nucleotide sequence: TGTGCCAGCGGTCAGGCTAGCGGGAGTGGCACAGATACGCAGTATTTT. It specifies CASGQASGSGTDTQYF. Full variable domain (missing parts from reference TRBV9 and TRBJ2-3): DSGVTQTPKHLITATGQRVTLRCSPRSGDLSVYWYQQSLDQGLQFLIQYYNGEERAKGNILERFSAQQFPDLHSELNLSSLELGDSALYFCASGQASGSGTDTQYFGPGTRLTVL.

V is TRBV2 and J is TRBJ2-1, with 8 bases that match TRBD2. The CDR3 totals 13 residues. The germline gives CDR1 SNHLY, CDR2 FYNNEI. The ends lost 5 bases at V and 6 bases at J; junction bases unmatched: 3. The CDR3 region is CASSLGGGNEQFF. The CDR3 DNA sequence: TGTGCCAGCAGTCTCGGGGGGGGCAATGAGCAGTTCTTC.

V usage is TRBV3-1 (or the pseudogene TRBV3-2) and J usage is TRBJ1-5, with a tentative D call TRBD1 (5 bases). Between the trimmed V and J ends, which lost 4 bases and 6 bases, there was a span of 16 bases. The CDR3 is made up of 15 amino acids. Germline CDR1 is LGHDT and CDR2 is YNNKEL (reference sequence). This chain's CDR3 is CASSRGHYGSQPQHF. Here the CDR3 DNA reads TGTGCCAGCAGCCGAGGACACTACGGGAGTCAGCCCCAGCATTTT.

The chain links TRBV4-3 to TRBJ1-4, with 8 bases lining up with TRBD1. The CDR3 loop spans 18 amino acids. V dropped 4 bases and J dropped 10; count of bases not matched to a gene: 20. The V gene's germline CDR1 is LGHNA and CDR2 YSLEER. The CDR3 here is CASSPKHSTGQVYGKLFF. The CDR3 region has the DNA TGCGCCAGCAGCCCGAAGCACTCAACGGGACAGGTCTATGGAAAACTGTTTTTT.

This clone was recorded only once. V gene TRBV7-2 combines with J gene TRBJ2-7, with D perhaps matching TRBD2 (6 bases). CDR3 length: 18 amino acids. The V gene's germline CDR1 is SGHTA and CDR2 FQGNSA. Trimming pared 1 base from V and 0 bases from J, leaving 19 bases between. In DNA form, the CDR3 reads TGTGCCAGCAGCTTAGTAGGTGGGACTTACTCAAGCTCCTACGAGCAGTACTTC. This codes for CASSLVGGTYSSSYEQYF. The whole variable domain, remainder taken from reference TRBV7-2 and TRBJ2-7, is GAGVSQSPSNKVTEKGKDVELRCDPISGHTALYWYRQSLGQGLEFLIYFQGNSAPDKSGLPSDRFSAERTGGSVSTLTIQRTQQEDSAVYLCASSLVGGTYSSSYEQYFGPGTRLTVT.

The rearrangement uses TRBV29-1 and TRBJ1-2; a possible D gene is TRBD1 (6 bases). This CDR3 has 13 residues. Trimming removed 3 bases from V and 2 bases from J, with 10 bases in between. From germline, CDR1 is SQVTM and CDR2 ANQGSEA. The CDR3 reads CSVDPTGNYGYTF. CDR3 in DNA: TGCAGCGTTGACCCCACAGGGAACTATGGCTACACCTTC. The complete variable domain, with remaining parts taken from reference TRBV29-1 and TRBJ1-2, reads SAVISQKPSRDICQRGTSLTIQCQVDSQVTMMFWYRQQPGQSLTLIATANQGSEATYESGFVIDKFPISRPNLTFSTLTVSNMSPEDSSIYLCSVDPTGNYGYTFGSGTRLTVV.

This clone has a single count. J is TRBJ1-2 and V is TRBV7-6; D perhaps matches TRBD1 (5 bases). There are 13 residues in the CDR3. Germline V CDR1 and CDR2: SGHVS, FNYEAQ. The CDR3 DNA reads as TGTGCAGTTGGTAGTGACAGAATCTATGGCTACACCTTC. Protein product: CAVGSDRIYGYTF.

The chain is built from TRBV5-6 and TRBJ1-2; 9 nucleotides match TRBD1. Germline lookup yields CDR1 SGHDT and CDR2 YYEEEE. The CDR3 contains 15 residues. V dropped 3 bases and J dropped 4; count of bases not matched to a gene: 7. CDR3 sequence: CASSSPGQGPYGYTF. CDR3 DNA sequence: TGTGCCAGCAGCTCCCCCGGACAGGGGCCCTATGGCTACACCTTC.

This clone was counted a few times. The gene calls are TRBV4-2 and TRBJ2-3; 11 bases are a match to TRBD1. The CDR3 covers 17 residues. Germline lookup yields CDR1 LGHNA and CDR2 YNFKEQ. Trimming removed 3 bases from V and 4 bases from J; junction bases left unmatched: 9. The CDR3 is CASSQWTGGEVADTQYF. CDR3 sequence (DNA): TGTGCCAGCAGCCAGTGGACAGGGGGCGAAGTCGCAGATACGCAGTATTTT.

In its sample, this clone was seen once. The V and J genes are TRBV2 and TRBJ2-7; D might be TRBD1 (6 bases). The CDR3 totals 12 residues. V lost 4 bases and J 6 bases, leaving 10 bases between the germline ends. From germline, CDR1 is SNHLY and CDR2 FYNNEI. CDR3 DNA: TGTGCCAGCAGTGGACAGGATGGCGAGCAGTACTTC. Its translation: CASSGQDGEQYF.

The chain carries TRBV18 and TRBJ2-3, with 9 nucleotides matching TRBD2. V lost 0 bases and J lost 2; bases outside the gene matches: 6. This CDR3 contains 17 residues. Germline assignment: CDR1 KGHSH and CDR2 LQKENI. This chain's CDR3 is CASSPPSAGGLTDTQYF. In nucleotides, the CDR3 is TGTGCCAGCTCACCACCGTCTGCGGGGGGGCTCACAGATACGCAGTATTTT.

The CDR3: CASSRALGGTEAFF. CDR3 coding DNA: TGTGCCAGCAGCAGGGCACTCGGCGGCACTGAAGCTTTCTTT. The chain is built from TRBV7-9 and TRBJ1-1, with D unresolved. Germline V lookup: CDR1 SEHNR, CDR2 FQNEAQ (reference sequence). Deletions cut 5 bases from V and 4 bases from J, with 14 bases between. This CDR3 is built from 14 residues.

The V and J genes are TRBV7-8 and TRBJ1-2; D gene ambiguous. The CDR3 covers 15 residues. Germline loops: CDR1 SGHVS, CDR2 FQNEAQ. The ends were cut back, 1 base at V and 2 bases at J, with 11 bases in the middle. The CDR3 sequence is CASSLVSSLNYGYTF. The DNA of the CDR3 is TGTGCCAGCAGCTTAGTCTCTTCCTTAAACTATGGCTACACCTTC. Using reference TRBV7-8 and TRBJ1-2 for the parts outside the CDR3, the full variable domain is GAGVSQSPRYKVAKRGQDVALRCDPISGHVSLFWYQQALGQGPEFLTYFQNEAQLDKSGLPSDRFFAERPEGSVSTLKIQRTQQEDSAVYLCASSLVSSLNYGYTFGSGTRLTVV.